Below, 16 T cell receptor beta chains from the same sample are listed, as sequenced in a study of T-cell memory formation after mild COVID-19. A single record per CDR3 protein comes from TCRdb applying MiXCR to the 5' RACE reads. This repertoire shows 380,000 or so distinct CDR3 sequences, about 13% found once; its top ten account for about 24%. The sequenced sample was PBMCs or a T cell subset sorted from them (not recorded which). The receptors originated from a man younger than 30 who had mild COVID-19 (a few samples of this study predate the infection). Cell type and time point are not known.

The CDR3, as DNA: TGTGCCAGCAGTTACGGGCAGGGGTTTGAAGCTTTCTTT. It is translated as CASSYGQGFEAFF. V and J are TRBV6-5 and TRBJ1-1; maybe TRBD1 (6 bases). The CDR3 consists of 13 residues. The V gene lost 2 bases and the J gene lost 7 bases, with 11 bases spanning the gap. In germline, CDR1 is MNHEY, CDR2 SVGAGI.

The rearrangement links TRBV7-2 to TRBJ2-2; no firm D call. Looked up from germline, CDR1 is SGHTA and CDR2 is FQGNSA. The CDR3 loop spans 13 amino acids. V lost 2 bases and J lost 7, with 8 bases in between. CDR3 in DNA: TGTGCCAGCAGCTTAAGCCAGGTCGGGGAGCTGTTTTTT. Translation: CASSLSQVGELFF.

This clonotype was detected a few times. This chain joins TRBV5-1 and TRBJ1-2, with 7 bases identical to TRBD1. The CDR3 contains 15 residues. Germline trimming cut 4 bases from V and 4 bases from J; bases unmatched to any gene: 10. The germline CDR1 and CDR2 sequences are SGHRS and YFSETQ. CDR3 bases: TGCGCCAGCAGCCGACAGGGCGCGATGTCCTATGGCTACACCTTC. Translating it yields CASSRQGAMSYGYTF.

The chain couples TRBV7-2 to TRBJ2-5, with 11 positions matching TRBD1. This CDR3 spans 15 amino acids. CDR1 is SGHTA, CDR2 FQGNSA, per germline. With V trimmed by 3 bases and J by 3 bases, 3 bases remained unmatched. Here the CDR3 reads CASSFRTGGEETQYF. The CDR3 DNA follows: TGTGCCAGCAGCTTCAGGACAGGGGGCGAAGAGACCCAGTACTTC.

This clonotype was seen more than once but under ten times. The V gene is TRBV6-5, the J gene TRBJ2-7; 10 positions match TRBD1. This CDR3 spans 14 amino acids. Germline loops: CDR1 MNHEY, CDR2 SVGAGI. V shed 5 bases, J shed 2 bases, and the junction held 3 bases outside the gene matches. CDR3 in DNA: TGTGCCAGCAGTAGGACAGGGGGACCCTACGAGCAGTACGTC. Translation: CASSRTGGPYEQYV.

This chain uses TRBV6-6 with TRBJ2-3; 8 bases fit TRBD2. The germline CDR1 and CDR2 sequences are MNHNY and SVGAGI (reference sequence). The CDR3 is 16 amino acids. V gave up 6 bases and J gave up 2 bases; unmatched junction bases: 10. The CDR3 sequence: CASSPRGSGNTDTQYF. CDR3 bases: TGTGCCAGCAGCCCCCGGGGTAGCGGGAACACAGATACGCAGTATTTT.

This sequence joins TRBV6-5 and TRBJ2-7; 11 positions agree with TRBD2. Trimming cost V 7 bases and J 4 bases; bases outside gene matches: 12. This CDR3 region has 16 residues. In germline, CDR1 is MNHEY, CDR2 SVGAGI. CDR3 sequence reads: CASTRSRGLAGYEQYF. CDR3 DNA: TGTGCCAGCACCAGGTCAAGAGGACTAGCGGGTTACGAGCAGTACTTC.

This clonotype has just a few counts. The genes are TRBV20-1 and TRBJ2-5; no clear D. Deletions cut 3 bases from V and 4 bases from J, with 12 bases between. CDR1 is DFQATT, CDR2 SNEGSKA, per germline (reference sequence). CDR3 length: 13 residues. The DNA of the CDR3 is TGCAGTGCTAGTTCTCTAGGTCCAGAGACCCAGTACTTC. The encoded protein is CSASSLGPETQYF.

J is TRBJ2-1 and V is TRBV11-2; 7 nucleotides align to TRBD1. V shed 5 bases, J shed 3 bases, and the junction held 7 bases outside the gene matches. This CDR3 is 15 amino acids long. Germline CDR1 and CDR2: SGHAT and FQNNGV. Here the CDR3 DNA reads TGTGCCAGCAGCCACCTTAGGGGGCACTACAATGAGCAGTTCTTC. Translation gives CASSHLRGHYNEQFF.

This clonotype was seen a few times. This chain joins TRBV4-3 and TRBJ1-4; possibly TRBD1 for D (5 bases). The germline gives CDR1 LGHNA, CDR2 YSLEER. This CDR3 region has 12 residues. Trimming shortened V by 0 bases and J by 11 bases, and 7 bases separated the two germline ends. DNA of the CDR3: TGCGCCAGCAGCCAAGACAGGGAGAAACTGTTTTTT. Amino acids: CASSQDREKLFF.

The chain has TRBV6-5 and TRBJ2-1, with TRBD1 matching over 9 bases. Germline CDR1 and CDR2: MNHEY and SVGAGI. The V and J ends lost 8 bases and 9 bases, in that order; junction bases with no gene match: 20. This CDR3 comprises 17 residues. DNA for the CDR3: TGTGCCAGCGGGATGACAGGGGGAGAATCCTCCTACGGTGAGCAGTTCTTC. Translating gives CASGMTGGESSYGEQFF.

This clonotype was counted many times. CDR3 loop: CASSRTSGGDNEQFF. Written as DNA, the CDR3 is TGTGCCAGCAGCCGGACTAGCGGGGGAGACAATGAGCAGTTCTTC. The genes are TRBV7-2 and TRBJ2-1, with 13 bases identical to TRBD2. The CDR3 is made up of 15 amino acids. Losses at the gene ends were 5 bases for V and 5 bases for J; bases not matched to a gene: 3. The V gene's germline CDR1 is SGHTA and CDR2 FQGNSA.

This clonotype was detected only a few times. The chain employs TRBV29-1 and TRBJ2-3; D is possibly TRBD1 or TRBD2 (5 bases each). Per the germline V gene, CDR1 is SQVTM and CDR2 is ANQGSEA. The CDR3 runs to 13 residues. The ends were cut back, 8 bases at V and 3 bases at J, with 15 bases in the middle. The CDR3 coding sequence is TGCAGCCCCCATGGGGGATTGACAGATACGCAGTATTTT. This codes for CSPHGGLTDTQYF.

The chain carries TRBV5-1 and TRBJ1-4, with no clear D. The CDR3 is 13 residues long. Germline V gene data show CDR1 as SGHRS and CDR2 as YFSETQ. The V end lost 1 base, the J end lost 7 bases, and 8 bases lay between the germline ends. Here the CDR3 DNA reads TGCGCCAGCAGCTTGTCCCCTTTTGAAAAACTGTTTTTT. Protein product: CASSLSPFEKLFF.

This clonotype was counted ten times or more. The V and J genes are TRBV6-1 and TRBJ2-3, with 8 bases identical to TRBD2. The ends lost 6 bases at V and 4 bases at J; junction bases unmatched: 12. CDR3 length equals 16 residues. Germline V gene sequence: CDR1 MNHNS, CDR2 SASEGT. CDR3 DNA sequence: TGTGCCAGCAGAACGGCGGGGGGCTTCACTGCAGATACGCAGTATTTT. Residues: CASRTAGGFTADTQYF.

CDR3 coding DNA: TGTGCCAGCAGCGCAGATCAGACCCGGTCGAATGAAAAACTGTTTTTT. It is translated as CASSADQTRSNEKLFF. The V call is TRBV9, the J call TRBJ1-4; D call uncertain. The CDR3 contains 16 residues. Germline lookup yields CDR1 SGDLS and CDR2 YYNGEE. V gave up 3 bases and J gave up 5 bases, with 17 bases separating them.